Following are 26 T cell receptor beta chains from one sample sequenced in a study of T cell changes during pregnancy in multiple sclerosis. TCRdb's copy holds only in-frame clones and misses some; the assay was immunoSEQ multiplex PCR. The sample lists about 52,000 clones; over 85% were seen once. The sequencing here drew on CD4+ T cells from peripheral blood mononuclear cells, taken before pregnancy. The receptors here all came from a female donor with multiple sclerosis, enrolled in a pregnancy study.

The J gene is TRBJ2-7, the V gene TRBV5-1; 14 bases are shared with TRBD2. This CDR3 is built from 17 residues. After removal of 5 bases from V and 2 bases from J, the junction contained 9 bases not matched to a gene. CDR1 is SGHRS and CDR2 is YFSETQ in the germline V gene. CDR3 coding DNA: TGCGCCAGCAGGGATGGGACTAGCGGGAGTAAACCCTACGAGCAGTACTTC. Translating gives CASRDGTSGSKPYEQYF.

V is TRBV2 and J is TRBJ1-4, with TRBD1 as a possible D gene (5 bases). There are 15 residues in the CDR3. Germline V gene sequence: CDR1 SNHLY, CDR2 FYNNEI. V shed 2 bases and J shed 2 bases, with 9 bases lying between them. CDR3 DNA: TGTGCCAGCAGTGAAACGGGGGGGACTAATGAAAAACTGTTTTTT. It encodes CASSETGGTNEKLFF.

J is TRBJ2-3 and V is TRBV5-4; D remains ambiguous. The CDR3 spans 13 residues. Germline V gives CDR1 SGHNT, CDR2 YYREEE (reference sequence). V was cut by 4 bases and J by 4 bases, with 10 bases left in between. The CDR3 loop reads CASSRDNADTQYF. CDR3 in DNA: TGTGCCAGCAGCCGAGACAACGCAGATACGCAGTATTTT.

V usage is TRBV11-3 and J usage is TRBJ2-3, with 8 bases matching TRBD2. CDR1 and CDR2 (germline): SGHNT, YENEEA. The junction had 2 bases not matched to a gene; V was cut back by 5 bases and J by 1 base. The CDR3 spans 14 residues. CDR3 in amino acids: CASSQTSGTDTQYF. In DNA form, the CDR3 reads TGTGCCAGCAGCCAGACTAGCGGCACAGATACGCAGTATTTT.

The chain has TRBV6-5 and TRBJ2-1; D might be TRBD2 (6 bases). V lost 2 bases to trimming and J lost 0 bases, with 11 bases between them. Germline V lookup: CDR1 MNHEY, CDR2 SVGAGI. This CDR3 region has 16 residues. CDR3 DNA: TGTGCCAGCAGTTACCAAGGCGGGAACTCCTACAATGAGCAGTTCTTC. Protein sequence: CASSYQGGNSYNEQFF.

J is TRBJ2-3 and V is TRBV5-4; D is ambiguous. CDR1 is SGHNT, CDR2 YYREEE, per germline (reference sequence). The CDR3 spans 13 residues. Trimming removed 0 bases at V and 2 bases at J, with 4 bases between. CDR3 nucleotide sequence: TGTGCCAGCAGCTTGGTGGCCACAGATACGCAGTATTTT. As protein: CASSLVATDTQYF.

The gene calls are TRBV2 and TRBJ2-5, with 7 bases lining up with TRBD1. CDR3 length: 15 amino acids. Germline trimming cut 4 bases from V and 2 bases from J; bases unmatched to any gene: 7. Germline lookup yields CDR1 SNHLY and CDR2 FYNNEI. The CDR3 DNA sequence: TGTGCCAGCAGTGTACCCGACAGGGTTCAAGAGACCCAGTACTTC. Translated, it gives CASSVPDRVQETQYF.

In this sample, this clone turned up a few times. The chain recombines TRBV18 with TRBJ2-7; 13 bases line up with TRBD2. CDR1 and CDR2 from the germline V gene are KGHSH and LQKENI. V trimming: 5 bases; J trimming: 1 base; junction bases outside the gene matches: 2. This CDR3 spans 15 amino acids. CDR3 sequence: CASSSTSGRSYEQYF. Written as DNA, the CDR3 is TGTGCCAGCTCATCGACTAGCGGGAGGTCCTACGAGCAGTACTTC.

This chain uses TRBV2 with TRBJ2-7; TRBD1 might be the D (7 bases). The CDR3 extends over 15 amino acids. Trimming left V 4 bases short and J 3 bases short, with 16 bases between. The germline V gene encodes CDR1 SNHLY and CDR2 FYNNEI. The CDR3 is CASSGGRTGYYEQYF. In DNA, the CDR3 is TGTGCCAGCAGTGGAGGGAGGACAGGTTACTACGAGCAGTACTTC.

V usage is TRBV28 and J usage is TRBJ2-7, with a possible D match to TRBD1 (6 bases). The germline gives CDR1 MDHEN, CDR2 SYDVKM. Trimming took 8 bases from V and 2 from J, leaving 13 bases between them. This CDR3 is built from 13 residues. CDR3 protein: CASQTGPTYEQYF. CDR3 in DNA: TGTGCCAGCCAGACAGGTCCTACCTACGAGCAGTACTTC.

This chain connects TRBV5-6 to TRBJ2-4, with 10 positions matching TRBD1. Germline-derived CDR1 and CDR2 are SGHDT and YYEEEE. The CDR3 consists of 17 residues. The V segment lost 1 base and the J segment 3 bases; nucleotides outside the gene matches: 7. The CDR3: CASSLIGQGGYKNIQYF. The CDR3 nucleotides read TGTGCCAGCAGCTTGATAGGACAGGGGGGATACAAAAACATTCAGTACTTC.

The chain uses TRBV27 and TRBJ1-5; tentatively, D is TRBD1 (5 bases). V lost 0 bases to trimming and J lost 3 bases, with 21 bases between them. The CDR3 totals 19 residues. The germline V gene has CDR1 MNHEY and CDR2 SMNVEV (reference sequence). The DNA for the CDR3 is TGTGCCAGCAGTTTATCGGGGGGACGGGGGAGTGGGAACAATCAGCCCCAGCATTTT. Translation gives CASSLSGGRGSGNNQPQHF.

The V call is TRBV7-2, the J call TRBJ2-1; the match to TRBD1 covers 8 bases. J was trimmed by 4 bases and V by 1 base; bases with no gene match: 9. The CDR3 consists of 17 residues. CDR1 and CDR2 from the germline V gene are SGHTA and FQGNSA. The CDR3 protein is CASSLGTRGRGYNEQFF. The CDR3 bases are TGTGCCAGCAGCTTAGGAACCAGGGGGCGGGGATACAATGAGCAGTTCTTC.

The genes are TRBV5-1 and TRBJ2-5; 10 positions match TRBD2. The V and J ends lost 4 bases and 4 bases, in that order; junction bases with no gene match: 10. Per the germline V gene, CDR1 is SGHRS and CDR2 is YFSETQ. The CDR3 extends over 16 amino acids. The CDR3 sequence: CASSPALAGASETQYF. CDR3 DNA sequence: TGCGCCAGCAGCCCTGCCCTAGCGGGAGCGTCAGAGACCCAGTACTTC.

The rearrangement joins TRBV28 to TRBJ2-6; the D gene is possibly TRBD2 (6 bases). This CDR3 has 15 amino acids. CDR1 is MDHEN and CDR2 is SYDVKM in the germline V gene. V lost 6 bases and J lost 4, with 13 bases in between. CDR3 coding DNA: TGTGCCAGCAGCAGGAGGGGAGGAGGGGCCAACGTCCTGACTTTC. Its protein product is CASSRRGGGANVLTF.

The chain uses TRBV7-2 and TRBJ2-3; 11 positions agree with TRBD1. Germline CDR1 is SGHTA and CDR2 is FQGNSA. The J segment lost 5 bases and the V segment lost 4 bases, leaving 2 bases of the junction unmatched. This CDR3 is 14 amino acids long. Here the CDR3 DNA reads TGTGCCAGCAGCTGGGGACAGGGGGGAGATACGCAGTATTTT. Translated: CASSWGQGGDTQYF.

The rearrangement uses TRBV15 and TRBJ2-1; 14 nucleotides align to TRBD2. CDR3 length equals 17 residues. Germline V gives CDR1 LNHNV, CDR2 YYDKDF (reference sequence). The V and J ends lost 3 bases and 9 bases, in that order; junction bases with no gene match: 10. The CDR3 bases are TGTGCCACCAGCAGCCCCCCGGGACTAGCGGGAGTCGGTGAGCAGTTCTTC. Its protein is CATSSPPGLAGVGEQFF.

The genes are TRBV5-1 and TRBJ1-1; 10 nucleotides agree with TRBD1. CDR1 and CDR2 (germline): SGHRS, YFSETQ. V was clipped by 4 bases and J by 3 bases; unmatched bases: 3. This CDR3 has 14 residues. This CDR3 is CASSPDRGDTEAFF. CDR3 nucleotide sequence: TGCGCCAGCAGCCCGGACAGGGGGGACACTGAAGCTTTCTTT.

This rearrangement joins TRBV27 to TRBJ1-3; a possible D gene is TRBD1 (5 bases). In germline, CDR1 is MNHEY, CDR2 SMNVEV (reference sequence). Trimming took 4 bases from V and 1 from J, leaving 11 bases between them. The CDR3 runs to 15 residues. Written as DNA, the CDR3 is TGTGCCAGCAGTTCCCAGGGAGGATCTGGAAACACCATATATTTT. Translated: CASSSQGGSGNTIYF.

This clone appeared once. The V gene is TRBV19, the J gene TRBJ1-1; no clear D. The germline V gene encodes CDR1 LNHDA and CDR2 SQIVND (reference sequence). V shed 1 base and J shed 5 bases, with 14 bases lying between them. The CDR3 extends over 15 amino acids. This chain's CDR3 is CASSIGKQLRTEAFF. The CDR3 coding sequence is TGTGCCAGTAGTATAGGTAAACAGCTAAGGACTGAAGCTTTCTTT.

The chain carries TRBV7-8 and TRBJ1-1; D is unclear. Germline V gives CDR1 SGHVS, CDR2 FQNEAQ. The CDR3 runs 14 residues. V lost 1 base, J lost 0 bases, and 6 bases lay in between. CDR3 protein: CASSLGGLNTEAFF. CDR3 sequence (DNA): TGTGCCAGCAGCTTAGGAGGGCTGAACACTGAAGCTTTCTTT.

V and J are TRBV19 and TRBJ1-2, with TRBD1 identical over 7 bases. Germline V CDR1 and CDR2: LNHDA, SQIVND (reference sequence). The CDR3 consists of 16 residues. The ends lost 5 bases at V and 4 bases at J; junction bases unmatched: 13. The CDR3 loop is CASSPGTVLQFYGYTF. The CDR3 bases are TGTGCCAGTAGTCCCGGGACAGTTCTTCAGTTCTATGGCTACACCTTC.

V and J are TRBV5-6 and TRBJ2-3; TRBD2 matches 10 bases. The CDR3 consists of 17 residues. Germline V CDR1 and CDR2: SGHDT, YYEEEE. The V and J ends lost 0 bases and 6 bases, in that order; junction bases with no gene match: 10. CDR3 protein: CASSLADSSGRRDTQYF. The CDR3, as DNA: TGTGCCAGCAGCTTGGCGGACTCTAGCGGGAGAAGGGATACGCAGTATTTT.

The V and J genes are TRBV2 and TRBJ2-1; TRBD2 matches at 8 bases. The CDR3 covers 18 residues. V shed 1 base, J shed 7 bases, and the junction held 15 bases outside the gene matches. Germline values: CDR1 SNHLY, CDR2 FYNNEI. The CDR3 DNA reads as TGTGCCAGCAGTGAAGAGGGGGGCTGGGGCGGGAGGTGGAATGAGCAGTTCTTC. This codes for CASSEEGGWGGRWNEQFF.

The chain employs TRBV19 and TRBJ2-5; TRBD1 aligns across 10 bases. From germline, CDR1 is LNHDA and CDR2 SQIVND (reference sequence). The length of the CDR3 is 16 residues. J was trimmed by 2 bases and V by 1 base; bases with no gene match: 4. As DNA, the CDR3 is TGTGCCAGTAGTATAGGGGACAGGGGACCTCAAGAGACCCAGTACTTC. This gives the protein CASSIGDRGPQETQYF.

The V call is TRBV19, the J call TRBJ1-2; D is undetermined. The V end was cut by 4 bases, the J end by 5 bases, with 8 bases between. CDR3 length: 12 residues. Looked up from germline, CDR1 is LNHDA and CDR2 is SQIVND (reference sequence). The CDR3 loop reads CASSTSGYGYTF. The CDR3 nucleotides are TGTGCCAGTAGTACCAGCGGGTATGGCTACACCTTC.